The 7 T cell receptor beta chains in this list originate from one sample, sequenced in a study of blood T cell repertoires in COVID-19. TCRdb keeps only in-frame clones here, not all; method: immunoSEQ multiplex PCR. The table records 150,000 to 200,000 clones, 70% to 90% of them present only once. The sample consisted of peripheral blood. All receptors derive from a man between 60 and 75 years old with acute or convalescent COVID-19.

The CDR3: CASSFFRGIREQYF. For the CDR3, the DNA is TGTGCCAGCAGTTTCTTCCGAGGGATACGCGAGCAGTACTTC. This sequence joins TRBV28 and TRBJ2-7; maybe TRBD2 (5 bases). The germline V gene has CDR1 MDHEN and CDR2 SYDVKM. Trimming took 3 bases from V and 6 from J, leaving 15 bases between them. CDR3 length: 14 amino acids.

The chain has TRBV30 and TRBJ1-2; D gene ambiguous. Trimming shortened V by 0 bases and J by 8 bases, and 7 bases separated the two germline ends. Germline V gene data show CDR1 as GTSNPN and CDR2 as SVGIG (reference sequence). The CDR3 extends over 11 amino acids. The CDR3 is CAWSVARGYTF. The CDR3 DNA sequence: TGTGCCTGGAGTGTAGCCCGAGGCTACACCTTC.

The V gene is TRBV7-2, the J gene TRBJ2-3; 8 positions match TRBD2. The CDR3 spans 17 residues. Germline-derived CDR1 and CDR2 are SGHTA and FQGNSA. V was pared by 1 base and J by 4 bases, with 10 bases of the junction left unmatched. The CDR3 nucleotides read TGTGCCAGCAGCTTAGGAAGTCGCGGGAGGCTTGCAGATACGCAGTATTTT. Translating it yields CASSLGSRGRLADTQYF.

The chain carries TRBV27 and TRBJ2-2; perhaps TRBD1 as D (5 bases). Germline-derived CDR1 and CDR2 are MNHEY and SMNVEV (reference sequence). The CDR3 extends over 13 amino acids. Trimming pared 3 bases from V and 8 bases from J, leaving 10 bases between. The CDR3 DNA reads TGTGCCAGCAGTTTCTCAGGGCAAGGGGAGCTGTTTTTT. Encoded protein: CASSFSGQGELFF.

This chain uses TRBV7-2 with TRBJ2-3, with 9 bases matching TRBD2. This CDR3 is built from 16 residues. Germline CDR1 reads SGHTA; CDR2 reads FQGNSA. The V and J ends lost 4 bases and 0 bases, in that order; junction bases with no gene match: 5. This CDR3 reads CASSSLAGTSTDTQYF. In DNA, the CDR3 is TGTGCCAGCAGCTCCCTAGCGGGAACTAGCACAGATACGCAGTATTTT.

A word on this clone: Germline and junction disagree at one end, which may indicate a read error. The chain has TRBV14 and TRBJ1-1; TRBD1 might be the D (6 bases). The CDR3 covers 15 residues. Germline V gives CDR1 SGHDN, CDR2 FVKESK. CDR3 DNA sequence: TGTGCCAGCAGTCAAGCCAGGGGTGTATGGACTGAAGCTTTCTTT. This codes for CASSQARGVWTEAFF. Variable domain in full (rest from reference TRBV14 and TRBJ1-1): EAGVTQFPSHSVIEKGQTVTLRCDPISGHDNLYWYRRVMGKEIKFLLHFVKESKQDESGMPNNRFLAERTGGTYSTLKVQPAELEDSGVYFCASSQARGVWTEAFFGQGTRLTVV.

This chain uses TRBV9 with TRBJ2-3; 10 bases fit TRBD2. CDR1 SGDLS and CDR2 YYNGEE come from the germline V gene. V shed 0 bases and J 3 bases; nucleotides not matched to a gene: 4. The length of the CDR3 is 16 residues. The CDR3 protein is CASSVVASGRTDTQYF. CDR3 bases: TGTGCCAGCAGCGTAGTGGCTAGCGGGAGAACAGATACGCAGTATTTT. The full variable domain, its missing parts supplied by reference TRBV9 and TRBJ2-3, is DSGVTQTPKHLITATGQRVTLRCSPRSGDLSVYWYQQSLDQGLQFLIQYYNGEERAKGNILERFSAQQFPDLHSELNLSSLELGDSALYFCASSVVASGRTDTQYFGPGTRLTVL.